The 23 T cell receptor beta chains in this list originate from one sample, sequenced in a study of regulatory T cells in long-lasting Graves disease. The time point here: newly diagnosed GD, antithyroid drugs for less than 3 months. The TCR library was prepared using RNA isolated from PBMCs. According to the study, TCR beta libraries were built with iRepertoire HTBI primers and CDR3-region Arm-PCR. MiXCR, run by TCRdb on the multiplex PCR reads, gives a single entry per CDR3 protein. Counted here are a few hundred thousand distinct CDR3 sequences, roughly 15% occurring once; the ten biggest clones make up about 25%. The sample was also reused in another study, on T cells in Graves' hyperthyroidism and ophthalmopathy.

The starting material was peripheral blood mononuclear cells (PBMCs), obtained at new diagnosis, from a patient treated with antithyroid drugs. The receptors here all came from a woman younger than 35 with Graves disease.

The V call is TRBV12-3 or TRBV12-4, the J call TRBJ1-5, with 10 nucleotides matching TRBD1. This CDR3 contains 17 residues. J gave up 4 bases and V 3 bases, and 9 bases lay outside the gene matches. As DNA, the CDR3 is TGTGCCAGCAGTTTTTTTGGGACAGGGGCTGGTAATCAGCCCCAGCATTTT. This translates into CASSFFGTGAGNQPQHF.

This sequence joins TRBV27 and TRBJ2-7; perhaps TRBD2 as D (7 bases). The germline V gene encodes CDR1 MNHEY and CDR2 SMNVEV (reference sequence). The CDR3 extends over 15 amino acids. Trimming shortened V by 0 bases and J by 0 bases, and 9 bases separated the two germline ends. CDR3 region: CASSLSGGPSYEQYF. The CDR3 DNA reads TGTGCCAGCAGTTTATCGGGGGGGCCCTCCTACGAGCAGTACTTC.

Many counts were recorded for this clonotype. The genes are TRBV3-1 and TRBJ2-1, with TRBD2 as a possible D gene (5 bases). Germline V lookup: CDR1 LGHDT, CDR2 YNNKEL (reference sequence). The CDR3 spans 17 residues. V was shortened by 3 bases and J by 5 bases, with 20 bases between the two germline ends. The CDR3 region is CASSHLRGFGNDNEQFF. The CDR3 region has the DNA TGTGCCAGCAGCCATCTACGGGGTTTTGGGAACGACAATGAGCAGTTCTTC.

This clonotype was seen more than once but under ten times. The chain has TRBV19 and TRBJ1-2, with D possibly TRBD1 on 6 matching bases. Germline CDR1 LNHDA, CDR2 SQIVND (reference sequence). The CDR3 runs 15 residues. V lost 4 bases to trimming and J lost 1 base, with 13 bases between them. The CDR3 spells CASSTRQEVNYGYTF. The CDR3 nucleotides read TGTGCCAGTAGTACCCGACAGGAAGTTAACTATGGCTACACCTTC.

This clonotype has only a few counts. The rearrangement joins TRBV28 to TRBJ1-1, with a possible D match to TRBD1 (5 bases). The ends were cut back, 4 bases at V and 4 bases at J, with 10 bases in the middle. This CDR3 is 13 amino acids long. CDR1 is MDHEN and CDR2 is SYDVKM in the germline V gene. This chain's CDR3 is CASSSQDLTEAFF. Written as DNA, the CDR3 is TGTGCCAGCAGTTCACAGGACCTCACTGAAGCTTTCTTT.

This clonotype was recorded many times. The CDR3 spells CAISEAAGGGYNEQFF. The CDR3, as DNA: TGTGCCATCAGTGAGGCGGCGGGAGGGGGTTACAATGAGCAGTTCTTC. The J gene is TRBJ2-1, the V gene TRBV10-3; 9 bases agree with TRBD2. The CDR3 runs 16 residues. With V trimmed by 2 bases and J by 4 bases, 6 bases remained unmatched. CDR1 and CDR2 from the germline V gene are ENHRY and SYGVKD.

This clonotype was seen a handful of times. The gene calls are TRBV15 and TRBJ1-4; the D gene is possibly TRBD1 (6 bases). The CDR3 loop spans 15 amino acids. The ends were cut back, 5 bases at V and 4 bases at J, with 14 bases in the middle. Per germline, CDR1 LNHNV and CDR2 YYDKDF (reference sequence). CDR3 bases: TGTGCCACCAGCGTCACGACAGGACTTAATGAAAAACTGTTTTTT. Translated: CATSVTTGLNEKLFF. The full variable domain, completed using reference TRBV15 and TRBJ1-4, is DAMVIQNPRYQVTQFGKPVTLSCSQTLNHNVMYWYQQKSSQAPKLLFHYYDKDFNNEADTPDNFQSRRPNTSFCFLDIRSPGLGDTAMYLCATSVTTGLNEKLFFGSGTQLSVL.

In its sample, this clonotype was seen many times. V and J are TRBV7-9 and TRBJ2-1, with 12 bases identical to TRBD2. The germline V gene encodes CDR1 SEHNR and CDR2 FQNEAQ (reference sequence). The trim removed 4 bases at V and 5 bases at J, leaving 12 bases unmatched. The CDR3 totals 18 residues. CDR3 residues: CASSSWTSRLAGDNEQFF. CDR3 bases: TGTGCCAGCAGCTCTTGGACGTCCCGACTAGCGGGAGACAATGAGCAGTTCTTC.

This clonotype came up a few times. The genes are TRBV6-1 and TRBJ2-2; the match to TRBD1 covers 12 bases. With 6 bases clipped from V and 8 bases from J, the junction kept 13 bases outside the gene matches. Germline V gene lookup returns CDR1 MNHNS and CDR2 SASEGT. The CDR3 sequence is 17 residues long. CDR3 bases: TGTGCCAGCAGACACGCCGGGACAGGGGGCCTTTTGGGGGAGCTGTTTTTT. Translating it yields CASRHAGTGGLLGELFF.

CDR3 sequence: CSARPDRLHGPQHF. The CDR3 region has the DNA TGCAGTGCTAGGCCAGACAGGCTGCATGGGCCCCAGCATTTT. The chain combines TRBV20-1 with TRBJ1-5; D might be TRBD1 (6 bases). The CDR3 has 14 amino acids. Germline V lookup: CDR1 DFQATT, CDR2 SNEGSKA (reference sequence). V lost 3 bases and J lost 9, with 18 bases in between.

This clonotype was detected ten times or more. The rearrangement joins TRBV6-1 to TRBJ2-1, with TRBD1 matching over 11 bases. Germline V CDR1 and CDR2: MNHNS, SASEGT. The CDR3 extends over 14 amino acids. The V and J ends lost 9 bases and 7 bases, in that order; junction bases with no gene match: 8. The chain's CDR3 is CASTGQGAYNEQFF. The CDR3 DNA reads TGTGCCAGTACCGGACAGGGGGCGTATAATGAGCAGTTCTTC.

There are many counts of this clonotype. V and J are TRBV28 and TRBJ1-1; tentatively, D is TRBD1 (5 bases). The CDR3 has 12 residues. Looked up from germline, CDR1 is MDHEN and CDR2 is SYDVKM. V dropped 1 base and J dropped 11 bases, with 11 bases sitting between them. Here the CDR3 reads CASSLLGVRAFF. In DNA form, the CDR3 reads TGTGCCAGCAGTTTATTGGGGGTTCGGGCTTTCTTT.

This chain uses TRBV30 with TRBJ2-1; 12 bases line up with TRBD2. V lost 2 bases to trimming and J lost 6 bases; unmatched junction nucleotides: 5. Germline CDR1 is GTSNPN and CDR2 is SVGIG (reference sequence). The CDR3 has 15 amino acids. This chain's CDR3 is CAWSPSGRVSNEQFF. CDR3 DNA: TGTGCCTGGAGTCCTAGCGGGAGGGTTAGCAATGAGCAGTTCTTC.

This chain connects TRBV27 to TRBJ2-2, with TRBD2 as a possible D gene (6 bases). Germline CDR1 is MNHEY and CDR2 is SMNVEV (reference sequence). V gave up 2 bases and J gave up 2 bases, with 15 bases separating them. The CDR3 spans 17 residues. The CDR3 here is CASSLTRDWLNTGELFF. The CDR3, as DNA: TGTGCCAGCAGTTTAACCCGGGACTGGCTCAACACCGGGGAGCTGTTTTTT.

The chain has TRBV3-1 and TRBJ1-6, with a possible D match to TRBD1 (6 bases). CDR3 size: 14 residues. The germline CDR1 and CDR2 sequences are LGHDT and YNNKEL (reference sequence). Trimming pared 4 bases from V and 7 bases from J, leaving 11 bases between. The CDR3, as DNA: TGTGCCAGCAGCCTCCATGGACAGAATTCACCCCTCCACTTT. It codes for CASSLHGQNSPLHF.

This clonotype was counted between two and nine times. The chain joins TRBV13 to TRBJ1-4, with D possibly being TRBD1 (5 bases). CDR1 and CDR2 (germline): PRHDT, FYEKMQ (reference sequence). The CDR3 spans 15 residues. The germline V and J ends were trimmed by 5 bases and 8 bases, with 18 bases remaining between them. The CDR3 spells CASSQERDAGEKLFF. In DNA, the CDR3 is TGTGCCAGCAGCCAGGAGAGGGACGCCGGAGAAAAACTGTTTTTT.

This clonotype was counted many times. V and J are TRBV7-2 and TRBJ2-5, with 8 bases identical to TRBD1. Germline lookup yields CDR1 SGHTA and CDR2 FQGNSA. CDR3 length equals 16 residues. Trimming at V came to 0 bases and at J to 5 bases, leaving 8 bases not matched to a gene. CDR3 amino acids: CASSLADRAMRETQYF. Written as DNA, the CDR3 is TGTGCCAGCAGCTTAGCGGACAGGGCGATGAGGGAGACCCAGTACTTC.

Worth noting for this clonotype: The junction does not match germline at one end; this may be a read error. The chain joins TRBV29-1 to TRBJ1-1, with a tentative D call TRBD1 (5 bases). This CDR3 is built from 11 residues. Looked up from germline, CDR1 is SQVTM and CDR2 is ANQGSEA. The CDR3 loop reads CSVAWGPEASF. The CDR3 coding sequence is TGCAGCGTTGCGTGGGGCCCTGAAGCTTCCTTT.

This clonotype was recorded a few times. With a much larger clone just one base away, this may be a read error. Since the CDR3 does not end with the conserved phenylalanine or tryptophan, this likely comes from a read error. The genes are TRBV11-3 and TRBJ2-7, with TRBD2 matching 7 bases. V shed 4 bases and J 1 base; nucleotides not matched to a gene: 10. This CDR3 is built from 16 residues. CDR1 and CDR2 (germline): SGHNT, YENEEA. The CDR3 coding sequence is TGTGCCAGCAGCTCCCAAGGACTAGTCTTTTCCTACGAGCAGTACCTC. Translation gives CASSSQGLVFSYEQYL.

As for this clonotype: Just one base apart from a much larger clone, this may be a read error. J is TRBJ1-2 and V is TRBV3-1; the D is unclear. CDR1 is LGHDT and CDR2 is YNNKEL in the germline V gene (reference sequence). V lost 1 base, J lost 5 bases, and 8 bases lay in between. The CDR3 covers 13 residues. The DNA for the CDR3 is TGTGCCAGCAGCCAAGTACGAAGTTATGGCTACACCTTC. Translated, it gives CASSQVRSYGYTF.

This clonotype was recorded a few times. The chain joins TRBV6-2 or TRBV6-3 to TRBJ2-3; D is ambiguous. Germline CDR1 and CDR2: MNHEY and SVGEGT. V shed 4 bases and J shed 7 bases, with 12 bases lying between them. The CDR3 sequence is 13 residues long. CDR3 region: CASSSEMDNTQYF. CDR3 sequence (DNA): TGTGCCAGCAGTTCAGAAATGGATAATACGCAGTATTTT.

This clonotype was counted at least ten times. The genes are TRBV30 and TRBJ2-7; D unclear. Germline CDR1 is GTSNPN and CDR2 is SVGIG (reference sequence). The CDR3 is 12 amino acids. With 0 bases removed from V and 5 bases from J, the gap between germline ends came to 8 bases. The CDR3 is CAWSVAGHEQYF. CDR3 nucleotides: TGTGCCTGGAGTGTTGCCGGTCACGAGCAGTACTTC.

The V gene is TRBV29-1, the J gene TRBJ1-2; D ambiguous. CDR3 length equals 13 residues. With 2 bases removed from V and 0 bases from J, the gap between germline ends came to 7 bases. Germline CDR1 reads SQVTM; CDR2 reads ANQGSEA. CDR3 nucleotide sequence: TGCAGCGTTGAAAACAGCTCTAACTATGGCTACACCTTC. Protein product: CSVENSSNYGYTF.